Below, 15 T cell receptor beta chains from the same sample are listed, as sequenced in a study of vaccination and CD4 T cells after COVID-19. Cultured CD4+ T cells had their DNA profiled by the Oncomine TCR Beta short-read assay. TCRdb redid the calling of the PCR reads with MiXCR, one entry per CDR3 protein. This table holds about 18,000 distinct CDR3 sequences, around 52% found once. Treatment given: roughly nine-day PBMC culture with coronavirus spike peptide pools or control peptides (ViraFEST assay). Their cognate antigens are unknown. The sequencing used CD4+ T cells from blood, cultured in vitro, collected before SARS-CoV-2 vaccination. Receptor source: a human donor who had recovered from COVID-19.

V gene TRBV20-1 combines with J gene TRBJ2-1; TRBD2 aligns across 7 bases. CDR3 length: 16 amino acids. Per the germline V gene, CDR1 is DFQATT and CDR2 is SNEGSKA (reference sequence). V lost 5 bases and J lost 3; bases outside the gene matches: 13. The CDR3 spells CSAAGGMVSLYNEQFF. The CDR3 nucleotides are TGCAGTGCTGCCGGGGGGATGGTGTCACTCTACAATGAGCAGTTCTTC.

This clonotype was seen more than once but under ten times. The rearrangement uses TRBV20-1 and TRBJ2-5; 10 nucleotides agree with TRBD2. The CDR3 contains 13 residues. Germline V gene lookup returns CDR1 DFQATT and CDR2 SNEGSKA (reference sequence). V lost 3 bases and J lost 9; bases outside the gene matches: 7. As DNA, the CDR3 is TGCAGTGCTAGTCTAGCGGGAGTCCCCCCCCAGTACTTC. This codes for CSASLAGVPPQYF.

The V and J genes are TRBV15 and TRBJ2-5, with 9 bases identical to TRBD1. CDR3 size: 14 residues. Germline V gives CDR1 LNHNV, CDR2 YYDKDF (reference sequence). With V trimmed by 3 bases and J by 4 bases, 3 bases remained unmatched. CDR3 residues: CATSRGTGIETQYF. The CDR3 bases are TGTGCCACCAGCAGGGGGACAGGGATAGAGACCCAGTACTTC.

This chain joins TRBV28 and TRBJ1-2, with 9 bases matching TRBD1. The V gene's germline CDR1 is MDHEN and CDR2 SYDVKM. This CDR3 contains 14 residues. V was clipped by 2 bases and J by 8 bases; unmatched bases: 6. This CDR3 reads CASSLGDRARGYTF. The CDR3 coding sequence is TGTGCCAGCAGTTTAGGGGACAGGGCTCGAGGCTACACCTTC.

This chain links TRBV2 with TRBJ2-1; TRBD2 matches 11 bases. The CDR3 length is 15 residues. Germline trimming cut 6 bases from V and 7 bases from J; bases unmatched to any gene: 8. CDR1 and CDR2 (germline): SNHLY, FYNNEI. CDR3 region: CASRPTSGSRNEQFF. The CDR3 bases are TGTGCCAGCAGGCCCACTAGCGGGAGTCGGAATGAGCAGTTCTTC.

This clonotype has just a few counts. This chain uses TRBV7-3 with TRBJ2-7; 8 nucleotides agree with TRBD1. CDR1 SGHTA and CDR2 FQGTGA come from the germline V gene. The ends lost 4 bases at V and 7 bases at J; junction bases unmatched: 6. The CDR3 totals 13 residues. This chain's CDR3 is CASSSDRGREQYF. The CDR3 DNA sequence: TGTGCCAGCAGCTCCGACAGGGGCCGGGAGCAGTACTTC.

This clonotype was counted between two and nine times. The chain couples TRBV6-2 or TRBV6-3 to TRBJ2-7; the D call may be TRBD1 or TRBD2 (5 bases each). In germline, CDR1 is MNHEY, CDR2 SVGEGT. This CDR3 comprises 15 residues. V was cut by 5 bases and J by 2 bases, with 16 bases left in between. The CDR3 protein is CASSKGTDLTYEQYF. The CDR3 DNA reads TGTGCCAGCAGTAAAGGGACCGACTTGACCTACGAGCAGTACTTC.

The CDR3, as DNA: TGTGCCAGCAGCAATATTCGACAGGGGGCGAGGCAAGAGACCCAGTACTTC. This encodes CASSNIRQGARQETQYF. The rearrangement joins TRBV11-3 to TRBJ2-5, with 10 bases matching TRBD1. Germline CDR1 is SGHNT and CDR2 is YENEEA. J was trimmed by 2 bases and V by 5 bases; bases with no gene match: 11. CDR3 length equals 17 residues.

The chain uses TRBV7-8 and TRBJ2-3; D may be TRBD1 (6 bases). The CDR3 covers 20 residues. The germline V and J ends were trimmed by 4 bases and 0 bases, with 26 bases remaining between them. Per germline, CDR1 SGHVS and CDR2 FQNEAQ. The CDR3 sequence is CASSSSIKRGQFPSTDTQYF. The CDR3 DNA sequence: TGTGCCAGCAGCTCCTCCATTAAGCGAGGACAGTTCCCTAGCACAGATACGCAGTATTTT.

This clonotype was picked up one time. V is TRBV7-2 and J is TRBJ2-7; maybe TRBD2 (6 bases). Germline lookup yields CDR1 SGHTA and CDR2 FQGNSA. Deletions cut 3 bases from V and 6 bases from J, with 12 bases between. CDR3 size: 13 residues. The CDR3, as DNA: TGTGCCAGCAGCTTGCGGCGGGACGGCGAGCAGTACTTC. Translating gives CASSLRRDGEQYF.

This clonotype was counted between two and nine times. This CDR3 is CASSIQGGETQYF. The CDR3 coding sequence is TGTGCCAGTAGTATTCAGGGAGGGGAGACCCAGTACTTC. The chain carries TRBV19 and TRBJ2-5, with 7 bases matching TRBD2. The ends lost 3 bases at V and 5 bases at J; junction bases unmatched: 3. Germline V lookup: CDR1 LNHDA, CDR2 SQIVND (reference sequence). The CDR3 is 13 residues long.

This chain joins TRBV27 and TRBJ1-4; 11 bases match TRBD1. After removal of 6 bases from V and 8 bases from J, the junction contained 8 bases not matched to a gene. Germline CDR1 and CDR2: MNHEY and SMNVEV (reference sequence). There are 15 residues in the CDR3. In DNA, the CDR3 is TGTGCCAGCAGGGAACCGGGACAGGGGGGAGAAAAACTGTTTTTT. Its translation: CASREPGQGGEKLFF.

V and J are TRBV20-1 and TRBJ1-5, with D unresolved. Germline CDR1 and CDR2: DFQATT and SNEGSKA (reference sequence). Trimming cost V 4 bases and J 11 bases, with 21 bases left between them. The CDR3 extends over 14 amino acids. CDR3 sequence reads: CSAKKGAVSGAQHF. CDR3 coding DNA: TGCAGTGCTAAAAAGGGAGCCGTCTCGGGAGCCCAGCATTTT.

V usage is TRBV15 and J usage is TRBJ2-7; D ambiguous. Trimming took 8 bases from V and 4 from J, leaving 12 bases between them. The CDR3 has 12 amino acids. Germline V gene data show CDR1 as LNHNV and CDR2 as YYDKDF (reference sequence). The CDR3 spells CATGENLYEQYF. The CDR3 region has the DNA TGTGCCACCGGCGAGAACCTTTACGAGCAGTACTTC.

The CDR3 protein is CASSSDAVYEQYF. The DNA for the CDR3 is TGTGCCAGCAGCTCTGATGCAGTTTACGAGCAGTACTTC. The gene calls are TRBV6-1 and TRBJ2-7; D is undetermined. The CDR3 is 13 residues long. CDR1 MNHNS and CDR2 SASEGT come from the germline V gene. Trimming took 6 bases from V and 4 from J, leaving 13 bases between them.